These 10 T cell receptor beta chains were all obtained from the same sample, sequenced in a study of blood T cell repertoires in COVID-19. Sequencing used immunoSEQ multiplex PCR; TCRdb keeps in-frame clones, though not all of them. The table records 200,000 to 300,000 clones, 87% of them present only once. Sequenced material: peripheral blood. The receptors shown here come from a man aged 18 to 30 with active or convalescent COVID-19.

V and J are TRBV6-4 and TRBJ2-2, with 10 bases matching TRBD1. Germline-derived CDR1 and CDR2 are MRHNA and SNTAGT. The V and J ends lost 4 bases and 6 bases, in that order; junction bases with no gene match: 2. CDR3 length equals 14 residues. The CDR3 reads CASSGQGAAGELFF. The CDR3 coding sequence is TGTGCCAGCAGTGGACAGGGGGCAGCCGGGGAGCTGTTTTTT.

The chain carries TRBV11-2 and TRBJ2-1, with D perhaps matching TRBD2 (5 bases). V shed 0 bases and J shed 4 bases, with 10 bases lying between them. The CDR3 sequence is 15 residues long. Germline V gene sequence: CDR1 SGHAT, CDR2 FQNNGV. The CDR3 sequence: CASSLEAGTYNEQFF. The CDR3 coding sequence is TGTGCCAGCAGCTTAGAGGCGGGTACGTACAATGAGCAGTTCTTC.

The chain employs TRBV4-3 and TRBJ2-7, with a tentative D call TRBD1 (6 bases). Trimming left V 0 bases short and J 3 bases short, with 12 bases between. The CDR3 totals 15 residues. The germline gives CDR1 LGHNA, CDR2 YSLEER. CDR3 protein: CASSQEDRQLYEQYF. CDR3 DNA: TGCGCCAGCAGCCAAGAGGACAGACAGCTCTACGAGCAGTACTTC.

The chain employs TRBV5-6 and TRBJ1-2, with TRBD1 identical over 7 bases. CDR1 is SGHDT and CDR2 is YYEEEE in the germline V gene. The CDR3 has 14 residues. After removal of 4 bases from V and 0 bases from J, the junction contained 3 bases not matched to a gene. In DNA form, the CDR3 reads TGTGCCAGCAGCCCCGGGACAGCTAACTATGGCTACACCTTC. Protein: CASSPGTANYGYTF.

This chain joins TRBV6-5 and TRBJ1-1; D gene uncertain. The CDR3 is 15 amino acids. Germline V lookup: CDR1 MNHEY, CDR2 SVGAGI. Trimming left V 7 bases short and J 1 base short, with 16 bases between. CDR3 amino acids: CASTPVGVGNTEAFF. CDR3 nucleotides: TGTGCCAGCACCCCAGTCGGGGTTGGGAACACTGAAGCTTTCTTT.

The chain employs TRBV6-6 and TRBJ2-7, with unresolved D. The V end was cut by 4 bases, the J end by 3 bases, with 13 bases between. The germline V gene has CDR1 MNHNY and CDR2 SVGAGI (reference sequence). The CDR3 covers 14 residues. CDR3 residues: CASSSLGSIYEQYF. CDR3 DNA sequence: TGTGCCAGCAGTTCCCTCGGTTCCATCTACGAGCAGTACTTC.

This chain connects TRBV12-3 or TRBV12-4 to TRBJ2-7, with TRBD1 matching over 10 bases. This CDR3 is built from 13 residues. After removal of 1 base from V and 6 bases from J, the junction contained 0 bases not matched to a gene. The CDR3 region is CASSLGTGGEQYF. The CDR3 DNA reads as TGTGCCAGCAGTTTAGGGACAGGGGGCGAGCAGTACTTC.

V is TRBV15 and J is TRBJ1-5; D uncertain. Per germline, CDR1 LNHNV and CDR2 YYDKDF (reference sequence). The CDR3 extends over 14 amino acids. V dropped 6 bases and J dropped 3 bases, with 12 bases sitting between them. This CDR3 is CATRQDTINQPQHF. The CDR3 nucleotides read TGTGCCACCAGACAAGACACAATCAATCAGCCCCAGCATTTT.

The count of this clone is one. The V gene is TRBV7-9, the J gene TRBJ2-1, with TRBD2 matching over 9 bases. Germline V gene sequence: CDR1 SEHNR, CDR2 FQNEAQ (reference sequence). The CDR3 loop spans 18 amino acids. With V trimmed by 4 bases and J by 8 bases, 18 bases remained unmatched. The CDR3 here is CASSSTAYSGRQCDEQFF. DNA of the CDR3: TGTGCCAGCAGCTCCACTGCCTATAGCGGGAGACAGTGTGATGAGCAGTTCTTC.

The chain joins TRBV2 to TRBJ1-6, with TRBD1 matching over 8 bases. Germline values: CDR1 SNHLY, CDR2 FYNNEI. There are 13 residues in the CDR3. With V trimmed by 9 bases and J by 6 bases, 4 bases remained unmatched. CDR3 loop: CASQGQGNSPLHF. For the CDR3, the DNA is TGTGCCAGTCAAGGACAGGGTAATTCACCCCTCCACTTT.